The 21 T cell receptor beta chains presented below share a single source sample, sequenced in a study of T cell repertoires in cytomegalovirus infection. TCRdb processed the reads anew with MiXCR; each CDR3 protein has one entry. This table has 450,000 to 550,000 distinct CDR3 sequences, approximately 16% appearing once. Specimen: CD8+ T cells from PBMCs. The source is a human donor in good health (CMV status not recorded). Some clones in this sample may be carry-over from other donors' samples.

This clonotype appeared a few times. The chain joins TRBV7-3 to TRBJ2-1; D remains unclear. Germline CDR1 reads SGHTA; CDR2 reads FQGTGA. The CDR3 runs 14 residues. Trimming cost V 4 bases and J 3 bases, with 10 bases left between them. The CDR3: CASSSDGVYNEQFF. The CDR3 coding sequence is TGTGCCAGCAGCTCCGATGGGGTCTACAATGAGCAGTTCTTC.

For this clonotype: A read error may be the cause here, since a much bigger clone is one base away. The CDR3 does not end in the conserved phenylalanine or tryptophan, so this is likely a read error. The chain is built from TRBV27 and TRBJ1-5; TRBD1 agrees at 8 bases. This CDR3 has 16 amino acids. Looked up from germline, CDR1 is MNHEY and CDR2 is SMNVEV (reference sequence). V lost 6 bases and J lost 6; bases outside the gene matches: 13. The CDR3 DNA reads TGTGCCAGCAGCCCGGACAGGGCGAGACTCGGTCAGCCCCAGCATTCT. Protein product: CASSPDRARLGQPQHS.

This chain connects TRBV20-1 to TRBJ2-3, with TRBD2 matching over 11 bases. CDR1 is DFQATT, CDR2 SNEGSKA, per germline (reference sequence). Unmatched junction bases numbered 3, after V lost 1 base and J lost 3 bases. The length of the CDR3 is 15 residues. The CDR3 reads CSARVLAGVTDTQYF. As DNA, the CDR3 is TGCAGTGCTAGAGTACTAGCGGGAGTTACAGATACGCAGTATTTT.

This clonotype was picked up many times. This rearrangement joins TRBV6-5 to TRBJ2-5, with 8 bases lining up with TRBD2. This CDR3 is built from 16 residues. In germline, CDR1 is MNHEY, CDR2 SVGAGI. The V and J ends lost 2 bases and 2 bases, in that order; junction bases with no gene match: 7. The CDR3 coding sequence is TGTGCCAGCAGTTACCTCGCCGGGGGGGAACAAGAGACCCAGTACTTC. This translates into CASSYLAGGEQETQYF.

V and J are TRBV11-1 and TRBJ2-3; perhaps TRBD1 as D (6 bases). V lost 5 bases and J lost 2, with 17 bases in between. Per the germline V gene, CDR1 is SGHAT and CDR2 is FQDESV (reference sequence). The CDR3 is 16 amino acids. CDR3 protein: CASSTRTVADTDTQYF. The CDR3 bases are TGTGCCAGCAGCACCAGGACAGTTGCCGACACAGATACGCAGTATTTT.

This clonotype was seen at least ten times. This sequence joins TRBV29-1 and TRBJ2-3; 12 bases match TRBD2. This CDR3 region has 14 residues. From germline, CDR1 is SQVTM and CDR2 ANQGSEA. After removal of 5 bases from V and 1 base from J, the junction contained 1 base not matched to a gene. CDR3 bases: TGCAGCGTTCTAGCGGGAGGGCGCACAGATACGCAGTATTTT. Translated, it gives CSVLAGGRTDTQYF.

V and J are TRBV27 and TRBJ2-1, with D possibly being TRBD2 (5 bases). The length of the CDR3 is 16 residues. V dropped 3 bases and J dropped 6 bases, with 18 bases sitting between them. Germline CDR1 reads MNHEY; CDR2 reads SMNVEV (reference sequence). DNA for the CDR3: TGTGCCAGCAGTTTGTCTCTCGAGGGAGTGGGCAATGAGCAGTTCTTC. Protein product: CASSLSLEGVGNEQFF.

In DNA form, the CDR3 reads TGTGCCAGCAGGTACAGGTGGAATAGCGATTACACCGGGGAGCTGTTTTTT. Amino acid sequence: CASRYRWNSDYTGELFF. The V gene is TRBV6-5, the J gene TRBJ2-2; D may match TRBD1 or TRBD2 (5 bases each). Trimming cost V 6 bases and J 3 bases, with 20 bases left between them. The CDR3 totals 17 residues. Germline CDR1 reads MNHEY; CDR2 reads SVGAGI.

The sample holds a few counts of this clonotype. DNA of the CDR3: TGTGCCAGCAGCTTACAGTTGGGGGGGGAAGGCTACACCTTC. It is translated as CASSLQLGGEGYTF. The rearrangement joins TRBV7-3 to TRBJ1-2; weak D call: TRBD1 (5 bases). This CDR3 has 14 amino acids. V lost 2 bases and J lost 8, with 15 bases in between. Germline V CDR1 and CDR2: SGHTA, FQGTGA.

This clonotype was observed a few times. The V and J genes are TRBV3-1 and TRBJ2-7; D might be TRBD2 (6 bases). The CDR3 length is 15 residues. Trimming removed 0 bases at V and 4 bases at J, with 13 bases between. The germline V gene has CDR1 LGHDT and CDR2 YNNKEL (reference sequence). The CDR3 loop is CASSQEGAGQYEQYF. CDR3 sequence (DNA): TGTGCCAGCAGCCAAGAAGGAGCGGGCCAGTACGAGCAGTACTTC.

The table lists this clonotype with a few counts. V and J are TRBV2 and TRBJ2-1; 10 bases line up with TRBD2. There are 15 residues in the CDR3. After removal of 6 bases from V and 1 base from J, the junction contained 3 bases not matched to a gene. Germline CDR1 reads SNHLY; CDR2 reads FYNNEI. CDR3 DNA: TGTGCCAGCAGGAGCGGGGGGGGATCCTACAATGAGCAGTTCTTC. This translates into CASRSGGGSYNEQFF. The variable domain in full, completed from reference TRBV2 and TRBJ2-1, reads EPEVTQTPSHQVTQMGQEVILRCVPISNHLYFYWYRQILGQKVEFLVSFYNNEISEKSEIFDDQFSVERPDGSNFTLKIRSTKLEDSAMYFCASRSGGGSYNEQFFGPGTRLTVL.

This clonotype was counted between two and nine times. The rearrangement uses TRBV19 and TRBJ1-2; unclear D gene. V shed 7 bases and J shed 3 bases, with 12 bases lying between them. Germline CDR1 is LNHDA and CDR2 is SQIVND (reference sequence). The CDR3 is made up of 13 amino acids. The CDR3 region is CASTRAGHYGYTF. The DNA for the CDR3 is TGTGCCAGTACTCGGGCAGGACACTATGGCTACACCTTC.

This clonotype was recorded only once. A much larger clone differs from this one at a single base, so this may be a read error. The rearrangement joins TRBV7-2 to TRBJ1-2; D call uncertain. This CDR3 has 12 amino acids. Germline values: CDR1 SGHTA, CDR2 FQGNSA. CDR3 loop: CAYGTANYGFTF. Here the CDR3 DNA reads TGTGCCTACGGTACGGCTAACTATGGCTTCACCTTC.

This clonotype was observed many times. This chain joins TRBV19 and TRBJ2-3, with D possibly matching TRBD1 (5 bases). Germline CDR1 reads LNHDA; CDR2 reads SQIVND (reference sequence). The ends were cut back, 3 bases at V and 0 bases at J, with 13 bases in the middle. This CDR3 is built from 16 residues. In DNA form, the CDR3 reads TGTGCCAGTAGTATTTATAGACAGTATAGCACAGATACGCAGTATTTT. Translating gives CASSIYRQYSTDTQYF.

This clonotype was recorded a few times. The CDR3 nucleotides are TGTGCCAGCAGGGCACTAGCGTTCCTCAGGAGCACCGGGGAGCTGTTTTTT. Amino acid sequence: CASRALAFLRSTGELFF. This sequence joins TRBV27 and TRBJ2-2, with 7 bases matching TRBD2. After removal of 6 bases from V and 4 bases from J, the junction contained 14 bases not matched to a gene. The germline V gene has CDR1 MNHEY and CDR2 SMNVEV (reference sequence). The CDR3 loop spans 17 amino acids.

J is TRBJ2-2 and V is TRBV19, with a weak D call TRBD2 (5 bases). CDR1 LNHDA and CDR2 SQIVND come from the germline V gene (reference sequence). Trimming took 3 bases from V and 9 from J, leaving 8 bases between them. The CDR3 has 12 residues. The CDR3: CASSIGGRELFF. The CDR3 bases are TGTGCCAGTAGTATCGGAGGCCGGGAGCTGTTTTTT. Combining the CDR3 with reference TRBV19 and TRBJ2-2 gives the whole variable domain DGGITQSPKYLFRKEGQNVTLSCEQNLNHDAMYWYRQDPGQGLRLIYYSQIVNDFQKGDIAEGYSVSREKKESFPLTVTSAQKNPTAFYLCASSIGGRELFFGEGSRLTVL.

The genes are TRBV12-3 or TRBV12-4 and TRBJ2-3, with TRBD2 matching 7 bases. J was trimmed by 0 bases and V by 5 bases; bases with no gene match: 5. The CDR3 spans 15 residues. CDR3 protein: CASSDLAASTDTQYF. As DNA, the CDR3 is TGTGCCAGCAGTGATCTAGCGGCGAGCACAGATACGCAGTATTTT.

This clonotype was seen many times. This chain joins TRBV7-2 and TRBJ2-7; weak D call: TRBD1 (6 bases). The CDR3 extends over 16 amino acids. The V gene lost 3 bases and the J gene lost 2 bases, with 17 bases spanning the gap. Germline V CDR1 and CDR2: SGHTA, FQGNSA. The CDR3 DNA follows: TGTGCCAGCAGCTTGACAGGACGGGCTGCTCCCTACGAGCAGTACTTC. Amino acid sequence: CASSLTGRAAPYEQYF. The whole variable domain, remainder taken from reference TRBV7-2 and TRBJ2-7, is GAGVSQSPSNKVTEKGKDVELRCDPISGHTALYWYRQSLGQGLEFLIYFQGNSAPDKSGLPSDRFSAERTGGSVSTLTIQRTQQEDSAVYLCASSLTGRAAPYEQYFGPGTRLTVT.

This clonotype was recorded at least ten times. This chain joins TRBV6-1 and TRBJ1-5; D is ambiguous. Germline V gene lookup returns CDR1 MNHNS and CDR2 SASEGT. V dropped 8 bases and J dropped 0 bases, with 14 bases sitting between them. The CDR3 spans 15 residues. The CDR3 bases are TGTGCCAGCCTTTGGACGGCAGATAGCAATCAGCCCCAGCATTTT. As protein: CASLWTADSNQPQHF.

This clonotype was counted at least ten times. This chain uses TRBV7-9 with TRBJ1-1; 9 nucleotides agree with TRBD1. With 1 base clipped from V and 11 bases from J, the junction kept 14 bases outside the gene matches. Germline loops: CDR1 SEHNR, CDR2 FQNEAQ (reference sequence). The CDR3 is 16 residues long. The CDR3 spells CASSLGTGGPLREAFF. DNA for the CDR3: TGTGCCAGCAGCTTAGGAACAGGGGGCCCCTTGAGGGAGGCTTTCTTT.

The DNA of the CDR3 is TGTGCCTGGAGTGTACAACTTTTTGCCTACGAGCAGTACTTC. It yields the protein CAWSVQLFAYEQYF. The chain links TRBV30 to TRBJ2-7; D unclear. The germline V gene has CDR1 GTSNPN and CDR2 SVGIG (reference sequence). The length of the CDR3 is 14 residues. Trimming cost V 0 bases and J 2 bases, with 11 bases left between them.